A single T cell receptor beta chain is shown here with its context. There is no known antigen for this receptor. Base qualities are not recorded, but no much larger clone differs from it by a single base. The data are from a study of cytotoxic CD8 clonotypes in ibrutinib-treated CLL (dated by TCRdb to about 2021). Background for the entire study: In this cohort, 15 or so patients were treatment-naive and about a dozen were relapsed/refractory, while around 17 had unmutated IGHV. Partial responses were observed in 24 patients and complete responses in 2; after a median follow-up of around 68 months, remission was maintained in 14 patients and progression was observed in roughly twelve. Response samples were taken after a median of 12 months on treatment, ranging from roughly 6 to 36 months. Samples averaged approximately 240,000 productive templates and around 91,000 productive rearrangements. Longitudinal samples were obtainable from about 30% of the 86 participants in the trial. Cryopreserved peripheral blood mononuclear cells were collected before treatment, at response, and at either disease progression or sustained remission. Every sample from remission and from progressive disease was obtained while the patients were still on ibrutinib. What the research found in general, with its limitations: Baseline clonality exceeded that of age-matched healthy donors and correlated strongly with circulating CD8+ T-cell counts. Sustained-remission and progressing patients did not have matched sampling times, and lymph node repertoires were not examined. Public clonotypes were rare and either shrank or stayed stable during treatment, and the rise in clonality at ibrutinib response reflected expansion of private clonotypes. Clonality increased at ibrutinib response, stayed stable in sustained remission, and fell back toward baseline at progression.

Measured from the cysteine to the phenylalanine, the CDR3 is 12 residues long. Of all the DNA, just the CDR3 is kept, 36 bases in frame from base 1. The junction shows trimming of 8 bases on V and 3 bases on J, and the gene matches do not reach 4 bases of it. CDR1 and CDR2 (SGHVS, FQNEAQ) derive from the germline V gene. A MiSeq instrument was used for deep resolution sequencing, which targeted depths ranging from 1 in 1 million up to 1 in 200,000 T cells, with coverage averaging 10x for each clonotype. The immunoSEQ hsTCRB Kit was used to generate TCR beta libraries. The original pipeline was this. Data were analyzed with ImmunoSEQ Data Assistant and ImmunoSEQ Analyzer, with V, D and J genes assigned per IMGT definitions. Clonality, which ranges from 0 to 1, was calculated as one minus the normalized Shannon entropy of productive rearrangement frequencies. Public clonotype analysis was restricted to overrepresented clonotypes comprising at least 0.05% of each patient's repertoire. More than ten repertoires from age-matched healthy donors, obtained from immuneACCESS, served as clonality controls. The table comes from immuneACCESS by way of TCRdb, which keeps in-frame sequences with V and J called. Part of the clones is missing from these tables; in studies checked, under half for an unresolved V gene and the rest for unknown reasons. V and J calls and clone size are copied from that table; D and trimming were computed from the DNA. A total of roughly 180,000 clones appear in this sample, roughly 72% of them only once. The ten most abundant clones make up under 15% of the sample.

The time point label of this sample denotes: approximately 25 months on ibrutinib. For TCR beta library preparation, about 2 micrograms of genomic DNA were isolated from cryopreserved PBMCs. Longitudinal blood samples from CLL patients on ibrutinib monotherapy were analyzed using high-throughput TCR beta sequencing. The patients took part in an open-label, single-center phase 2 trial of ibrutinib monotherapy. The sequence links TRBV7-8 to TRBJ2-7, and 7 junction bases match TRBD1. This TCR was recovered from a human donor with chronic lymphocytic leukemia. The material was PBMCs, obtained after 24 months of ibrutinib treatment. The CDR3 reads CASGQVGYEQYF. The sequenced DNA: TGTGCCAGCGGACAGGTAGGCTACGAGCAGTACTTC. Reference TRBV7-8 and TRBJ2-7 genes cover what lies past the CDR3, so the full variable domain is GAGVSQSPRYKVAKRGQDVALRCDPISGHVSLFWYQQALGQGPEFLTYFQNEAQLDKSGLPSDRFFAERPEGSVSTLKIQRTQQEDSAVYLCASGQVGYEQYFGPGTRLTVT.